A single sample gave rise to the 13 T cell receptor beta chains below, sequenced in a study of T-cell reconstitution after alpha-beta-depleted transplantation in children. Unique molecular identifiers tagged the TCRbeta library. Each CDR3 protein is one row after TCRdb ran MiXCR on the PCR reads. The sample lists about 540,000 distinct CDR3 sequences; about 17% were seen once. The material sequenced was PBMCs from the stem cell graft donor, taken from the stem cell graft. These receptors came from a human donor who donated a stem cell graft to a child with acute lymphoblastic leukemia.

V is TRBV4-1 and J is TRBJ1-1; the D gene is possibly TRBD1 (5 bases). The CDR3 is made up of 12 amino acids. Germline V gene sequence: CDR1 MGHRA, CDR2 YSYEKL. V gave up 3 bases and J gave up 5 bases, with 7 bases separating them. The CDR3 is CASSHGGTEAFF. CDR3 in DNA: TGCGCCAGCAGCCACGGGGGTACTGAAGCTTTCTTT.

The V and J genes are TRBV3-1 and TRBJ2-7; 11 bases line up with TRBD2. This CDR3 has 15 residues. CDR1 LGHDT and CDR2 YNNKEL come from the germline V gene (reference sequence). Unmatched junction bases numbered 8, after V lost 4 bases and J lost 6 bases. DNA for the CDR3: TGTGCCAGCAGCCTCCTAGCGGGAGGTGCCGCCGAGCAGTACTTC. Residues: CASSLLAGGAAEQYF.

This clonotype was seen more than once but under ten times. This rearrangement joins TRBV6-5 to TRBJ2-7; the D gene is possibly TRBD1 (6 bases). The CDR3 has 13 residues. The germline V and J ends were trimmed by 6 bases and 3 bases, with 12 bases remaining between them. Germline V lookup: CDR1 MNHEY, CDR2 SVGAGI. CDR3 in amino acids: CASSYDRNYEQYF. Written as DNA, the CDR3 is TGTGCCAGCAGCTACGACAGGAACTACGAGCAGTACTTC.

V usage is TRBV21-1 and J usage is TRBJ2-2; the table names TRBD2, a call not compared with the DNA. TRBV21-1 is a documented pseudogene. This CDR3 spans 16 amino acids. CDR3 sequence reads: CASSKLASRSTGELFF. CDR3 in DNA: TGTGCCAGCAGCAAACTCGCTAGCAGGAGCACCGGGGAGCTGTTTTTT.

The rearrangement joins TRBV3-1 to TRBJ1-1; possible D gene TRBD1, 5 bases. V gave up 1 base and J gave up 6 bases, with 9 bases separating them. Germline assignment: CDR1 LGHDT and CDR2 YNNKEL (reference sequence). CDR3 size: 13 residues. CDR3 sequence: CASSQGTWPEAFF. CDR3 nucleotides: TGTGCCAGCAGCCAAGGGACATGGCCTGAAGCTTTCTTT.

V is TRBV25-1 and J is TRBJ1-1; no clear D. The CDR3 sequence is 13 residues long. Trimming removed 9 bases from V and 2 bases from J, with 13 bases in between. The V gene's germline CDR1 is MGHDK and CDR2 SYGVNS. CDR3 nucleotides: TGTGCCAGTTCGGACGCCCTTAACACTGAAGCTTTCTTT. Encoded protein: CASSDALNTEAFF.

The chain carries TRBV7-9 and TRBJ2-1; TRBD1 matches 7 bases. In germline, CDR1 is SEHNR, CDR2 FQNEAQ (reference sequence). The CDR3 contains 14 residues. V gave up 5 bases and J gave up 3 bases; unmatched junction bases: 4. Here the CDR3 reads CASSPGTDYNEQFF. DNA for the CDR3: TGTGCCAGCAGCCCTGGGACAGACTACAATGAGCAGTTCTTC.

In its sample, this clonotype was seen a few times. V usage is TRBV19 and J usage is TRBJ1-5; no firm D call. CDR1 and CDR2 (germline): LNHDA, SQIVND (reference sequence). The length of the CDR3 is 12 residues. Trimming removed 6 bases from V and 3 bases from J, with 6 bases in between. As DNA, the CDR3 is TGTGCCAGTAGGGGAGACAATCAGCCCCAGCATTTT. Its translation is CASRGDNQPQHF.

This clonotype has a count of ten or more. The rearrangement links TRBV5-1 to TRBJ1-2; tentatively, D is TRBD1 (6 bases). The CDR3 extends over 15 amino acids. V lost 0 bases and J lost 4, with 13 bases in between. CDR1 SGHRS and CDR2 YFSETQ come from the germline V gene. Here the CDR3 DNA reads TGCGCCAGCAGCTTGGCCCTGGGACAAAGCTATGGCTACACCTTC. Protein sequence: CASSLALGQSYGYTF.

This clonotype was detected a few times. The chain uses TRBV6-1 and TRBJ2-3; D perhaps matches TRBD2 (5 bases). V was shortened by 7 bases and J by 4 bases, with 18 bases between the two germline ends. Germline V gene lookup returns CDR1 MNHNS and CDR2 SASEGT. CDR3 length: 15 residues. CDR3 amino acids: CASTKGRERADTQYF. The CDR3, as DNA: TGTGCCAGCACCAAGGGAAGGGAGAGGGCAGATACGCAGTATTTT.

This clonotype turned up a few times. The J gene is TRBJ2-7, the V gene TRBV9; the D gene is possibly TRBD1 (5 bases). Germline values: CDR1 SGDLS, CDR2 YYNGEE. Trimming took off 0 bases at V and 5 bases at J, with 6 bases between the two ends. The CDR3 has 12 residues. The CDR3 DNA sequence: TGTGCCAGCAGCGTAGGGGGCGACGAGCAGTACTTC. Translation: CASSVGGDEQYF.

J is TRBJ2-5 and V is TRBV5-1, with 11 bases that match TRBD2. The J segment lost 5 bases and the V segment lost 5 bases, leaving 5 bases of the junction unmatched. Germline V lookup: CDR1 SGHRS, CDR2 YFSETQ. CDR3 length: 14 amino acids. This CDR3 reads CASRLLAGAETQYF. DNA of the CDR3: TGCGCCAGCAGACTACTAGCGGGAGCCGAGACCCAGTACTTC.

This chain connects TRBV5-1 to TRBJ1-2; no definite D call. The CDR3 length is 12 residues. Deletions cut 5 bases from V and 0 bases from J, with 5 bases between. Germline V lookup: CDR1 SGHRS, CDR2 YFSETQ. CDR3 bases: TGCGCCAGCAGGTGGCCTAACTATGGCTACACCTTC. As protein: CASRWPNYGYTF. Full variable domain (outside the CDR3, taken from reference TRBV5-1 and TRBJ1-2): KAGVTQTPRYLIKTRGQQVTLSCSPISGHRSVSWYQQTPGQGLQFLFEYFSETQRNKGNFPGRFSGRQFSNSRSEMNVSTLELGDSALYLCASRWPNYGYTFGSGTRLTVV.